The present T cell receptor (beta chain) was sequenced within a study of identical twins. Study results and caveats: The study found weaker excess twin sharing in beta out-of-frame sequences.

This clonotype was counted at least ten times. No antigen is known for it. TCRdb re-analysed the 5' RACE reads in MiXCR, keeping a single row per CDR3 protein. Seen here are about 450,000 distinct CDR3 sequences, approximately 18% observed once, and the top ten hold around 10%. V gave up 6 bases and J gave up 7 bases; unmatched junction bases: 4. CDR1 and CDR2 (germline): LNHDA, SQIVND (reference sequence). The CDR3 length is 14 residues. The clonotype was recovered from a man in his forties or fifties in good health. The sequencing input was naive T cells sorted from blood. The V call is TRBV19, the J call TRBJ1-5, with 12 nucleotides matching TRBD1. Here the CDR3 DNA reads TGTGCCAGTAGCGGGACAGGGGGCGGGCAGCCCCAGCATTTT. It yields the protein CASSGTGGGQPQHF.